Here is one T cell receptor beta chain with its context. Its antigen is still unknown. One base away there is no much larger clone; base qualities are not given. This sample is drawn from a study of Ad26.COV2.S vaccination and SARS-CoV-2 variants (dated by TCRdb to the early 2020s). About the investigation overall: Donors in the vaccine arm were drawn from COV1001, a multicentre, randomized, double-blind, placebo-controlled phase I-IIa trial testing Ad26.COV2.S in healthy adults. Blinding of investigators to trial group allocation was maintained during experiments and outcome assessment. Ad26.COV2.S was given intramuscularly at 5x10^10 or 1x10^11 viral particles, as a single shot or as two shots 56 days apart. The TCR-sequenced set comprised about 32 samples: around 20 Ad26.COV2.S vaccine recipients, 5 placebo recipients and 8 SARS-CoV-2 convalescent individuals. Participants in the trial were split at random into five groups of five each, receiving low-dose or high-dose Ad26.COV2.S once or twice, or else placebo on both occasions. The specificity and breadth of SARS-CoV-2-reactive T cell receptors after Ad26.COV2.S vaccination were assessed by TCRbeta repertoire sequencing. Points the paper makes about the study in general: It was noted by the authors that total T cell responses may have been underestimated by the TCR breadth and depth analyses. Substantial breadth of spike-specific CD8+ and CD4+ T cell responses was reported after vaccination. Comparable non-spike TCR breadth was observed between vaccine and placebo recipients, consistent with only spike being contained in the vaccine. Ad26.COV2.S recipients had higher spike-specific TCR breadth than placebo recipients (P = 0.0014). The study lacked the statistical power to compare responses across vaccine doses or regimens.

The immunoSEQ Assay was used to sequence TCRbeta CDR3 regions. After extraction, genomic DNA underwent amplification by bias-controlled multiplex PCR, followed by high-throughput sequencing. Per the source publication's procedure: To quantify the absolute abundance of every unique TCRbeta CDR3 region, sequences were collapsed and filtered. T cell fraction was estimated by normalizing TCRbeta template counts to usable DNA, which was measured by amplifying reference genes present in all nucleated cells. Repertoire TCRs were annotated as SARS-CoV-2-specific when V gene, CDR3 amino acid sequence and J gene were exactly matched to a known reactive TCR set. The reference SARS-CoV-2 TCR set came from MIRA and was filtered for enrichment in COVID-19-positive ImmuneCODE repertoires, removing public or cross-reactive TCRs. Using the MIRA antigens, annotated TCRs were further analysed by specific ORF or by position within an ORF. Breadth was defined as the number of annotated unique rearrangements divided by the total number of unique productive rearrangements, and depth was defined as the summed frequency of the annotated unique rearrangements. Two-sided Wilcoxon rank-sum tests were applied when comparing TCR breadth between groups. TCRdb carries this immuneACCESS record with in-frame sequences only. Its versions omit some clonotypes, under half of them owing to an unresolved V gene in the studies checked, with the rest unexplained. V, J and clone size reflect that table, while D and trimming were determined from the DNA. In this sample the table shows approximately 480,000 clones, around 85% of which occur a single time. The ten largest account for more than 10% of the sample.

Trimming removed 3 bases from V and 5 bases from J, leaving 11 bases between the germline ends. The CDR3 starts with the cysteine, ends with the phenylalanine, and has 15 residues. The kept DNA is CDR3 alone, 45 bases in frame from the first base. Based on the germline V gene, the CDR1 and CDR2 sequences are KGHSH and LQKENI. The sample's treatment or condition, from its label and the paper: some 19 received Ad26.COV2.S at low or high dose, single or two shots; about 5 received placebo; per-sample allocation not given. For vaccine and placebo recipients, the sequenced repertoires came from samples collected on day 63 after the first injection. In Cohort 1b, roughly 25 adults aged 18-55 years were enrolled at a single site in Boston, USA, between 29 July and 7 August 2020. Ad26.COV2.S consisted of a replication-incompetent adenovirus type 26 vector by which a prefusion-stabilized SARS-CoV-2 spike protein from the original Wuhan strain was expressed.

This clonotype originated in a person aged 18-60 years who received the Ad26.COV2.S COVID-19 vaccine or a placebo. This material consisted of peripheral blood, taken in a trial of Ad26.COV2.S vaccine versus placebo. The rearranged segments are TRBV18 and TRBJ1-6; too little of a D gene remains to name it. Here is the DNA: TGTGCCAGCTCACCTACAGCCGCTGATAATTCACCCCTCCACTTT. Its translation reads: CASSPTAADNSPLHF.